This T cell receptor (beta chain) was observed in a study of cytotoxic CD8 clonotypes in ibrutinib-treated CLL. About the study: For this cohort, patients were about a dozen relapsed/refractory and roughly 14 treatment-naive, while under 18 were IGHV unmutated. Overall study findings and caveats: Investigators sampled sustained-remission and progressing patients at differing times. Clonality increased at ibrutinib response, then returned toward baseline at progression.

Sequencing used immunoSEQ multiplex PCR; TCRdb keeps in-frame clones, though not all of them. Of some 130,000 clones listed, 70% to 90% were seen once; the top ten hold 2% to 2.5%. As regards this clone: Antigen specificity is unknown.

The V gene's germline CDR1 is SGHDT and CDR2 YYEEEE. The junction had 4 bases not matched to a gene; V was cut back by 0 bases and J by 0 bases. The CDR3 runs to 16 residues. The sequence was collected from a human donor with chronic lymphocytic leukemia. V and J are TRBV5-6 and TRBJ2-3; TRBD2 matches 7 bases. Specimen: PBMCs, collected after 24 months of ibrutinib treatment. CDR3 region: CASSLDPGGSTDTQYF. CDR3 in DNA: TGTGCCAGCAGCTTGGACCCGGGAGGTAGCACAGATACGCAGTATTTT.